One and the same sample provided the 28 T cell receptor beta chains below, sequenced in a study of shared T cell receptors in the human thymus. Libraries were prepared by immunoSEQ multiplex PCR; TCRdb keeps only in-frame clonotypes and omits some of them. Among just under 550,000 clones listed, around 78% were seen once. The same data also contributed to another study, on human thymus T cells.

The sample taken for sequencing was thymocytes. These receptors were obtained from a boy younger than two with a congenital heart defect.

This chain joins TRBV29-1 and TRBJ2-1; 13 bases fit TRBD2. The CDR3 is 17 amino acids. V was clipped by 2 bases and J by 4 bases; unmatched bases: 8. Germline-derived CDR1 and CDR2 are SQVTM and ANQGSEA. For the CDR3, the DNA is TGCAGCGTTGAAAATTTCCAGGGACTAGCGGGGTACAATGAGCAGTTCTTC. It encodes CSVENFQGLAGYNEQFF.

The chain is built from TRBV29-1 and TRBJ1-2, with 10 bases matching TRBD1. The CDR3 contains 13 residues. Germline V lookup: CDR1 SQVTM, CDR2 ANQGSEA. The junction had 12 bases not matched to a gene; V was cut back by 6 bases and J by 11 bases. The CDR3 DNA follows: TGCAGCGTCCCAAGTGACAGGGGGCTCGAATACACCTTC. Amino acid sequence: CSVPSDRGLEYTF.

The chain has TRBV18 and TRBJ1-5; weak D call: TRBD1 (5 bases). The V end was cut by 8 bases, the J end by 0 bases, with 14 bases between. CDR1 and CDR2 from the germline V gene are KGHSH and LQKENI. This CDR3 has 15 amino acids. DNA of the CDR3: TGTGCCAGCCTCGGGGGGGACGGTAGCAATCAGCCCCAGCATTTT. This codes for CASLGGDGSNQPQHF.

Here the CDR3 reads CATQGEEAGELFF. In nucleotides, the CDR3 is TGTGCCACACAGGGAGAAGAAGCCGGGGAGCTGTTTTTT. The chain uses TRBV19 and TRBJ2-2; D perhaps matches TRBD1 (6 bases). V gave up 10 bases and J gave up 6 bases, with 15 bases separating them. The germline V gene has CDR1 LNHDA and CDR2 SQIVND (reference sequence). This CDR3 region has 13 residues.

J is TRBJ2-7 and V is TRBV30; TRBD1 agrees at 8 bases. The CDR3 spans 15 residues. The V segment lost 5 bases and the J segment 5 bases; nucleotides outside the gene matches: 14. Germline V CDR1 and CDR2: GTSNPN, SVGIG (reference sequence). CDR3 amino acids: CAWLLEGDRTHEQYF. CDR3 nucleotides: TGTGCCTGGCTCCTGGAAGGGGACAGGACCCACGAGCAGTACTTC. Together with reference TRBV30 and TRBJ2-7, the CDR3 gives the full variable domain: SQTIHQWPATLVQPVGSPLSLECTVEGTSNPNLYWYRQAAGRGLQLLFYSVGIGQISSEVPQNLSASRPQDRQFILSSKKLLLSDSGFYLCAWLLEGDRTHEQYFGPGTRLTVT.

The gene calls are TRBV30 and TRBJ1-5; 8 bases map to TRBD1. Germline trimming cut 2 bases from V and 5 bases from J; bases unmatched to any gene: 5. CDR1 and CDR2 from the germline V gene are GTSNPN and SVGIG (reference sequence). The CDR3 loop spans 14 amino acids. The CDR3 protein is CAWSFQTGDQPQHF. CDR3 nucleotides: TGTGCCTGGAGTTTTCAGACAGGGGATCAGCCCCAGCATTTT.

Concerning this clone: The same CDR3 arises from other DNA sequences in this sample as well. This chain uses TRBV11-2 with TRBJ2-1; tentatively, D is TRBD2 (5 bases). Trimming cost V 3 bases and J 1 base, with 7 bases left between them. CDR3 size: 14 residues. Germline V lookup: CDR1 SGHAT, CDR2 FQNNGV. The CDR3 protein is CASSLERSYNEQFF. CDR3 nucleotides: TGTGCCAGCAGCTTGGAGCGGTCCTACAATGAGCAGTTCTTC.

The chain combines TRBV29-1 with TRBJ2-1, with 7 bases fitting TRBD1. V trimming: 4 bases; J trimming: 9 bases; junction bases outside the gene matches: 15. The germline gives CDR1 SQVTM, CDR2 ANQGSEA. CDR3 length equals 15 residues. The CDR3 protein is CSVGTWGSQGTEQFF. The CDR3 DNA is TGCAGCGTTGGGACTTGGGGGTCACAGGGGACTGAGCAGTTCTTC.

The chain couples TRBV4-3 to TRBJ2-7; TRBD1 aligns across 9 bases. V gave up 1 base and J gave up 5 bases; unmatched junction bases: 12. Germline V gene data show CDR1 as LGHNA and CDR2 as YSLEER. This CDR3 has 17 amino acids. The CDR3 loop is CASSQVRAGTGYHEQYF. The DNA of the CDR3 is TGCGCCAGCAGCCAAGTTCGAGCCGGGACAGGGTACCACGAGCAGTACTTC.

The V call is TRBV19, the J call TRBJ1-1; a weak D match, TRBD1 (6 bases). This CDR3 region has 16 residues. Germline CDR1 and CDR2: LNHDA and SQIVND (reference sequence). The V end lost 1 base, the J end lost 0 bases, and 12 bases lay between the germline ends. This chain's CDR3 is CASSIADRSMNTEAFF. CDR3 nucleotide sequence: TGTGCCAGTAGTATAGCGGACAGAAGCATGAACACTGAAGCTTTCTTT. Full variable domain (missing parts from reference TRBV19 and TRBJ1-1): DGGITQSPKYLFRKEGQNVTLSCEQNLNHDAMYWYRQDPGQGLRLIYYSQIVNDFQKGDIAEGYSVSREKKESFPLTVTSAQKNPTAFYLCASSIADRSMNTEAFFGQGTRLTVV.

This rearrangement joins TRBV18 to TRBJ2-7, with D maybe TRBD2 (5 bases). Looked up from germline, CDR1 is KGHSH and CDR2 is LQKENI. The CDR3 has 14 amino acids. V was pared by 0 bases and J by 5 bases, with 11 bases between. The DNA for the CDR3 is TGTGCCAGCTCACCACCTTCCGGGATGCACGAGCAGTACTTC. Translating gives CASSPPSGMHEQYF.

The V gene is TRBV29-1, the J gene TRBJ2-7; 8 bases map to TRBD1. The germline gives CDR1 SQVTM, CDR2 ANQGSEA. CDR3 size: 15 residues. Unmatched junction bases numbered 9, after V lost 0 bases and J lost 5 bases. CDR3 region: CSVEEGETGDNEQYF. CDR3 in DNA: TGCAGCGTTGAAGAGGGGGAGACAGGGGACAACGAGCAGTACTTC.

J is TRBJ2-3 and V is TRBV28; 7 nucleotides line up with TRBD2. This CDR3 has 16 residues. Germline CDR1 is MDHEN and CDR2 is SYDVKM. The ends lost 6 bases at V and 6 bases at J; junction bases unmatched: 15. The DNA for the CDR3 is TGTGCCAGCAGCACTTCCGAGCGGGGCCCCGGGGATACGCAGTATTTT. This sequence encodes CASSTSERGPGDTQYF. Together with reference TRBV28 and TRBJ2-3, the CDR3 gives the full variable domain: DVKVTQSSRYLVKRTGEKVFLECVQDMDHENMFWYRQDPGLGLRLIYFSYDVKMKEKGDIPEGYSVSREKKERFSLILESASTNQTSMYLCASSTSERGPGDTQYFGPGTRLTVL.

The V call is TRBV19, the J call TRBJ2-4; a weak D match, TRBD2 (5 bases). CDR3 length equals 14 residues. From germline, CDR1 is LNHDA and CDR2 SQIVND (reference sequence). With 3 bases removed from V and 2 bases from J, the gap between germline ends came to 8 bases. The CDR3 here is CASSMRAPKNIQYF. DNA of the CDR3: TGTGCCAGTAGTATGAGGGCCCCCAAAAACATTCAGTACTTC.

The chain is built from TRBV18 and TRBJ2-3; 10 nucleotides agree with TRBD2. The J segment lost 2 bases and the V segment lost 4 bases, leaving 12 bases of the junction unmatched. Germline V gives CDR1 KGHSH, CDR2 LQKENI. CDR3 length: 18 residues. As DNA, the CDR3 is TGTGCCAGCTCACTCACCCTCTTAGCGGGAGGCCTCACAGATACGCAGTATTTT. Protein product: CASSLTLLAGGLTDTQYF.

The chain recombines TRBV11-3 with TRBJ2-7; maybe TRBD2 (6 bases). The V end was cut by 6 bases, the J end by 6 bases, with 6 bases between. This CDR3 contains 10 residues. The V gene's germline CDR1 is SGHNT and CDR2 YENEEA. CDR3 sequence (DNA): TGTGCCAGCAGGGGGGGCGAGCAGTACTTC. The encoded protein is CASRGGEQYF.

This chain uses TRBV10-2 with TRBJ2-1, with 10 bases that match TRBD1. This CDR3 has 14 amino acids. Trimming removed 7 bases from V and 4 bases from J; junction bases left unmatched: 4. Germline values: CDR1 WSHSY, CDR2 SAAADI. The CDR3 region is CASKGDRGYNEQFF. For the CDR3, the DNA is TGCGCCAGCAAGGGGGACAGGGGTTACAATGAGCAGTTCTTC.

The rearrangement links TRBV4-3 to TRBJ2-6, with D possibly being TRBD2 (6 bases). Germline assignment: CDR1 LGHNA and CDR2 YSLEER. V shed 1 base and J shed 0 bases, with 16 bases lying between them. This CDR3 contains 19 residues. CDR3 residues: CASSQGTGTPRSGANVLTF. CDR3 bases: TGCGCCAGCAGCCAAGGTACCGGGACTCCTCGCTCTGGGGCCAACGTCCTGACTTTC.

A single count supports this clone. The gene calls are TRBV7-2 and TRBJ2-3; 7 nucleotides agree with TRBD1. From germline, CDR1 is SGHTA and CDR2 FQGNSA. CDR3 length: 15 residues. J lost 2 bases, V lost 5 bases, and 7 bases had no gene match. The CDR3 protein is CASSPDRAHTDTQYF. The CDR3 nucleotides are TGTGCCAGCAGCCCCGACAGGGCCCACACAGATACGCAGTATTTT.

The chain couples TRBV29-1 to TRBJ1-2, with unresolved D. Germline CDR1 reads SQVTM; CDR2 reads ANQGSEA. V lost 7 bases, J lost 7 bases, and 19 bases lay in between. This CDR3 spans 13 amino acids. The DNA of the CDR3 is TGCAGCGCCGGCGGGTATCCAGCTCGTGGCTACACCTTC. It is translated as CSAGGYPARGYTF.

The chain combines TRBV4-3 with TRBJ2-1, with 13 nucleotides matching TRBD2. The V gene's germline CDR1 is LGHNA and CDR2 YSLEER. V dropped 4 bases and J dropped 10; count of bases not matched to a gene: 16. This CDR3 is built from 18 residues. CDR3 protein: CASSPTSGRFPLNGEQFF. The CDR3 bases are TGCGCCAGCAGCCCGACTAGCGGGAGGTTCCCCCTCAACGGCGAGCAGTTCTTC.

The gene calls are TRBV16 and TRBJ2-1; weak D call: TRBD2 (7 bases). CDR1 is KGHSY, CDR2 FQNENV, per germline. Trimming took off 1 base at V and 7 bases at J, with 14 bases between the two ends. The CDR3 contains 15 residues. CDR3 in DNA: TGTGCCAGCAGCCAATGGGGGGGCTATGGGAATGAGCAGTTCTTC. This gives the protein CASSQWGGYGNEQFF.

CDR3 DNA: TGTGCCTGGGACAGTCCCTACGAGCAGTACTTC. It encodes CAWDSPYEQYF. This chain joins TRBV30 and TRBJ2-7; a possible D gene is TRBD1 (5 bases). Germline assignment: CDR1 GTSNPN and CDR2 SVGIG (reference sequence). CDR3 length: 11 amino acids. V lost 5 bases and J lost 2, with 7 bases in between.

The gene calls are TRBV4-1 and TRBJ2-1; 8 bases are a match to TRBD2. Germline CDR1 is MGHRA and CDR2 is YSYEKL. Trimming at V came to 0 bases and at J to 4 bases, leaving 14 bases not matched to a gene. The CDR3 is 19 residues long. Written as DNA, the CDR3 is TGCGCCAGCAGCCAAGACCCGGTGGTAGCGGGATTATTATACAATGAGCAGTTCTTC. Encoded protein: CASSQDPVVAGLLYNEQFF.

This sequence joins TRBV4-1 and TRBJ2-1, with 9 bases aligning to TRBD2. This CDR3 comprises 19 residues. Germline CDR1 reads MGHRA; CDR2 reads YSYEKL. The V and J ends lost 0 bases and 0 bases, in that order; junction bases with no gene match: 9. The CDR3 spells CASSQEWTSVRSSYNEQFF. Written as DNA, the CDR3 is TGCGCCAGCAGCCAAGAATGGACTAGCGTAAGAAGCTCCTACAATGAGCAGTTCTTC.

V and J are TRBV7-9 and TRBJ2-1; 14 bases are shared with TRBD2. Looked up from germline, CDR1 is SEHNR and CDR2 is FQNEAQ (reference sequence). Trimming took 4 bases from V and 9 from J; bases not matched to a gene: 11. This CDR3 is built from 17 residues. Here the CDR3 DNA reads TGTGCCAGCAGCTGGAGACTAGCGGGAGGGCCGCTCGGTGAGCAGTTCTTC. It specifies CASSWRLAGGPLGEQFF.

The chain carries TRBV9 and TRBJ2-5, with 7 nucleotides matching TRBD2. Per germline, CDR1 SGDLS and CDR2 YYNGEE. V gave up 1 base and J gave up 1 base; unmatched junction bases: 7. The CDR3 sequence is 16 residues long. CDR3 amino acids: CASSVLGEGSQETQYF. DNA of the CDR3: TGTGCCAGCAGCGTATTGGGGGAGGGTTCCCAAGAGACCCAGTACTTC.

Note on this clone: A junction end diverges from the germline sequence, so it may reflect a read error. The rearrangement uses TRBV27 and TRBJ2-7, with D tentatively TRBD2 (5 bases). CDR3 size: 11 residues. Germline V gene data show CDR1 as MNHEY and CDR2 as SMNVEV (reference sequence). CDR3 amino acids: CASTGGKSVHF. CDR3 DNA: TGTGCCAGCACCGGAGGCAAATCGGTCCACTTC.